These 26 T cell receptor beta chains came from one sample sequenced in a study of T cells after yellow fever vaccination. Each CDR3 protein gets one entry after TCRdb re-called the 5' RACE reads with MiXCR. Here the sample spans hundreds of thousands of distinct CDR3 sequences, roughly a sixth being singletons. The starting material was PBMCs, obtained before the yellow fever booster vaccination. The receptors here all came from a man between 18 and 35 years old who received the YFV17D yellow fever vaccine.

The chain recombines TRBV10-2 with TRBJ2-5; perhaps D is TRBD1 or TRBD2 (5 bases each). V lost 2 bases and J 2 bases, leaving 9 bases between the germline ends. This CDR3 spans 14 amino acids. Germline loops: CDR1 WSHSY, CDR2 SAAADI. CDR3 sequence reads: CASSERGVQETQYF. The CDR3 region has the DNA TGCGCCAGCAGTGAGAGAGGGGTTCAAGAGACCCAGTACTTC.

This clonotype appeared a few times. The chain combines TRBV5-1 with TRBJ1-5; D ambiguous. The CDR3 loop spans 17 amino acids. Looked up from germline, CDR1 is SGHRS and CDR2 is YFSETQ. Between the trimmed V and J ends, which lost 4 bases and 2 bases, there was a span of 19 bases. This chain's CDR3 is CASSQDMVGYGNQPQHF. The CDR3, as DNA: TGCGCCAGCAGCCAAGACATGGTCGGATATGGCAATCAGCCCCAGCATTTT.

In this sample, this clonotype turned up many times. The V and J genes are TRBV6-5 and TRBJ1-1; no clear D. CDR1 MNHEY and CDR2 SVGAGI come from the germline V gene. V lost 6 bases and J lost 8, with 13 bases in between. The length of the CDR3 is 12 residues. The CDR3 is CASRNPRLEAFF. The CDR3 DNA is TGTGCCAGCAGGAACCCACGGCTCGAAGCTTTCTTT.

The V and J genes are TRBV5-4 and TRBJ2-7; D may be TRBD2 (6 bases). Trimming removed 0 bases from V and 2 bases from J, with 9 bases in between. The CDR3 runs to 14 residues. From germline, CDR1 is SGHNT and CDR2 YYREEE (reference sequence). CDR3 residues: CASSLDTGAYEQYV. In DNA, the CDR3 is TGTGCCAGCAGCTTGGATACGGGAGCCTACGAGCAGTACGTC.

The chain is built from TRBV20-1 and TRBJ2-1, with D maybe TRBD2 (5 bases). The germline gives CDR1 DFQATT, CDR2 SNEGSKA (reference sequence). The length of the CDR3 is 14 residues. Trimming took off 2 bases at V and 3 bases at J, with 11 bases between the two ends. CDR3 coding DNA: TGCAGTGCTAGATCCCCCACTAGCTACAATGAGCAGTTCTTC. Translated: CSARSPTSYNEQFF.

There are a few counts of this clonotype. This chain links TRBV6-2 or TRBV6-3 with TRBJ2-1; 9 positions agree with TRBD2. The V segment lost 7 bases and the J segment 6 bases; nucleotides outside the gene matches: 4. The CDR3 has 13 amino acids. Germline-derived CDR1 and CDR2 are MNHEY and SVGEGT. The CDR3 reads CASTGTSPNEQFF. The CDR3 DNA is TGTGCCAGCACCGGGACTAGCCCCAATGAGCAGTTCTTC.

The CDR3: CASGTGYPGELFF. The CDR3 bases are TGTGCCAGCGGGACAGGGTATCCCGGGGAGCTGTTTTTT. The chain recombines TRBV6-2 or TRBV6-3 with TRBJ2-2, with 9 bases lining up with TRBD1. The CDR3 runs 13 residues. Germline V gene data show CDR1 as MNHEY and CDR2 as SVGEGT. The J segment lost 6 bases and the V segment lost 8 bases, leaving 4 bases of the junction unmatched.

The V and J genes are TRBV20-1 and TRBJ1-5, with no clear D. CDR3 length equals 16 residues. Per the germline V gene, CDR1 is DFQATT and CDR2 is SNEGSKA (reference sequence). Trimming removed 5 bases from V and 0 bases from J, with 17 bases in between. Written as DNA, the CDR3 is TGCAGTGCTTCTGGACTGGGGTCAAATAGCAATCAGCCCCAGCATTTT. Its protein product is CSASGLGSNSNQPQHF.

The genes are TRBV7-9 and TRBJ2-7, with D possibly being TRBD1 or TRBD2 (5 bases each). Germline-derived CDR1 and CDR2 are SEHNR and FQNEAQ (reference sequence). The germline V and J ends were trimmed by 5 bases and 2 bases, with 16 bases remaining between them. This CDR3 comprises 15 residues. DNA for the CDR3: TGTGCCAGCAGCCCACGGGCCGGGGCCGCCTACGAGCAGTACGTC. Residues: CASSPRAGAAYEQYV.

The sample holds a few counts of this clonotype. The chain links TRBV29-1 to TRBJ1-2; D is ambiguous. Germline loops: CDR1 SQVTM, CDR2 ANQGSEA. V was cut by 7 bases and J by 2 bases, with 8 bases left in between. The CDR3 runs to 11 residues. In DNA, the CDR3 is TGCAGCGCCGGCGGGAACTATGGCTACACCTTC. Translating gives CSAGGNYGYTF.

This chain links TRBV12-5 with TRBJ1-1; 8 positions match TRBD1. Germline trimming cut 3 bases from V and 4 bases from J; bases unmatched to any gene: 7. CDR1 and CDR2 (germline): LGHNT, FRNRAP. The CDR3 spans 15 residues. CDR3 sequence reads: CASGFLDREGTEAFF. Written as DNA, the CDR3 is TGTGCTAGTGGTTTCCTGGACAGGGAAGGCACTGAAGCTTTCTTT. The full variable domain, in which reference TRBV12-5 and TRBJ1-1 provide the parts outside the CDR3, is DARVTQTPRHKVTEMGQEVTMRCQPILGHNTVFWYRQTMMQGLELLAYFRNRAPLDDSGMPKDRFSAEMPDATLATLKIQPSEPRDSAVYFCASGFLDREGTEAFFGQGTRLTVV.

V and J are TRBV20-1 and TRBJ2-7; D may be TRBD2 (6 bases). The V end lost 6 bases, the J end lost 3 bases, and 9 bases lay between the germline ends. The CDR3 has 11 residues. Germline values: CDR1 DFQATT, CDR2 SNEGSKA (reference sequence). CDR3 in amino acids: CSARLGYEQYV. CDR3 sequence (DNA): TGCAGTGCACGACTAGGCTACGAGCAGTACGTC.

The rearrangement links TRBV13 to TRBJ2-5; D is perhaps TRBD1 (6 bases). CDR1 and CDR2 (germline): PRHDT, FYEKMQ (reference sequence). The V end lost 7 bases, the J end lost 1 base, and 10 bases lay between the germline ends. This CDR3 spans 13 amino acids. As DNA, the CDR3 is TGTGCCAGCACCTCAGGGGCCCAAGAGACCCAGTACTTC. Its translation is CASTSGAQETQYF.

This rearrangement joins TRBV9 to TRBJ2-2; no reliable D call. Per germline, CDR1 SGDLS and CDR2 YYNGEE. The CDR3 spans 14 residues. V lost 3 bases to trimming and J lost 4 bases, with 10 bases between them. The CDR3 loop reads CASSAPRTTGELFF. In DNA, the CDR3 is TGTGCCAGCAGCGCTCCTAGAACCACCGGGGAGCTGTTTTTT. Using reference TRBV9 and TRBJ2-2 for the parts outside the CDR3, the full variable domain is DSGVTQTPKHLITATGQRVTLRCSPRSGDLSVYWYQQSLDQGLQFLIQYYNGEERAKGNILERFSAQQFPDLHSELNLSSLELGDSALYFCASSAPRTTGELFFGEGSRLTVL.

This clonotype has more than one count but fewer than ten. The chain uses TRBV7-2 and TRBJ2-7, with 9 bases matching TRBD1. CDR1 is SGHTA, CDR2 FQGNSA, per germline. The CDR3 spans 12 residues. V trimming: 1 base; J trimming: 12 bases; junction bases outside the gene matches: 4. The CDR3 loop is CASSLEQGALYV. In DNA, the CDR3 is TGTGCCAGCAGCTTAGAACAGGGGGCTCTGTACGTC.

This clonotype was detected a few times. This chain links TRBV7-8 with TRBJ2-1; 9 bases are shared with TRBD1. This CDR3 contains 16 residues. The germline V gene encodes CDR1 SGHVS and CDR2 FQNEAQ. V dropped 0 bases and J dropped 7; count of bases not matched to a gene: 7. This CDR3 reads CASSLALQGARNEQFF. CDR3 bases: TGTGCCAGCAGCTTAGCGTTACAGGGGGCGAGGAATGAGCAGTTCTTC.

This chain connects TRBV6-1 to TRBJ1-4; D perhaps matches TRBD1 (5 bases). V lost 8 bases and J lost 4, with 17 bases in between. Germline V gene sequence: CDR1 MNHNS, CDR2 SASEGT. This CDR3 region has 15 residues. This CDR3 is CASDGGSANNEKLFF. The CDR3 nucleotides read TGTGCCAGCGATGGGGGGAGTGCCAATAATGAAAAACTGTTTTTT.

This clonotype showed up just a few times. This chain connects TRBV6-2 or TRBV6-3 to TRBJ1-5; TRBD1 matches at 9 bases. CDR3 size: 15 residues. Germline assignment: CDR1 MNHEY and CDR2 SVGEGT. The V and J ends lost 6 bases and 3 bases, in that order; junction bases with no gene match: 6. This CDR3 reads CASSRRDRDNQPQHF. The CDR3, as DNA: TGTGCCAGCAGCCGCCGGGACAGGGACAATCAGCCCCAGCATTTT.

The chain uses TRBV6-5 and TRBJ1-2, with a weak D call TRBD1 (5 bases). Germline CDR1 reads MNHEY; CDR2 reads SVGAGI. Trimming cost V 1 base and J 4 bases, with 19 bases left between them. The CDR3 runs to 17 residues. The CDR3 loop reads CASSYLTALGGRYGYTF. DNA of the CDR3: TGTGCCAGCAGTTACTTGACAGCACTTGGAGGCCGCTATGGCTACACCTTC.

Only a few counts were recorded for this clonotype. The rearrangement uses TRBV6-5 and TRBJ2-3; maybe TRBD1 (6 bases). The CDR3 is 13 residues long. Looked up from germline, CDR1 is MNHEY and CDR2 is SVGAGI. V gave up 6 bases and J gave up 2 bases, with 9 bases separating them. The CDR3 coding sequence is TGTGCCAGCAGACAGGGTTACACAGATACGCAGTATTTT. Amino acid sequence: CASRQGYTDTQYF.

This rearrangement joins TRBV5-1 to TRBJ2-7, with D possibly TRBD2 on 6 matching bases. The germline CDR1 and CDR2 sequences are SGHRS and YFSETQ. The CDR3 is made up of 13 amino acids. V was pared by 4 bases and J by 6 bases, with 14 bases between. CDR3 bases: TGCGCCAGCAGCCCGACTAGTTCCCTCGAGCAGTACTTC. It codes for CASSPTSSLEQYF.

This rearrangement joins TRBV10-2 to TRBJ2-7; no clear D. CDR3 length: 13 residues. The germline gives CDR1 WSHSY, CDR2 SAAADI. V gave up 8 bases and J gave up 4 bases, with 15 bases separating them. CDR3: CASGSEPPYEQYV. CDR3 in DNA: TGCGCCAGCGGGTCGGAGCCCCCTTACGAGCAGTACGTC.

The J gene is TRBJ2-2, the V gene TRBV9, with D perhaps TRBD2 (5 bases). Germline-derived CDR1 and CDR2 are SGDLS and YYNGEE. The CDR3 covers 13 residues. The germline V and J ends were trimmed by 6 bases and 3 bases, with 9 bases remaining between them. As DNA, the CDR3 is TGTGCCAGCACCGTTAGCGACACCGGGGAGCTGTTTTTT. This codes for CASTVSDTGELFF. Full variable domain (rest looked up from reference TRBV9 and TRBJ2-2): DSGVTQTPKHLITATGQRVTLRCSPRSGDLSVYWYQQSLDQGLQFLIQYYNGEERAKGNILERFSAQQFPDLHSELNLSSLELGDSALYFCASTVSDTGELFFGEGSRLTVL.

This clonotype showed up just a few times. V and J are TRBV4-3 and TRBJ1-2, with TRBD1 identical over 8 bases. The CDR3 totals 14 residues. V was clipped by 1 base and J by 7 bases; unmatched bases: 5. The V gene's germline CDR1 is LGHNA and CDR2 YSLEER. CDR3 amino acids: CASSQVQGVGGYTF. The CDR3 DNA reads as TGCGCCAGCAGCCAAGTACAGGGGGTCGGTGGCTACACCTTC.

V and J are TRBV25-1 and TRBJ2-5; 7 positions agree with TRBD1. The V and J ends lost 3 bases and 5 bases, in that order; junction bases with no gene match: 15. Germline CDR1 MGHDK, CDR2 SYGVNS. CDR3 length: 17 residues. The CDR3 nucleotides are TGTGCCAGCAGTGATACAGGGGTCCCGGGATGGGAGGAGACCCAGTACTTC. Protein product: CASSDTGVPGWEETQYF.

A few counts support this clonotype. The chain carries TRBV10-3 and TRBJ2-7; TRBD2 aligns across 9 bases. The CDR3 contains 15 residues. CDR1 is ENHRY and CDR2 is SYGVKD in the germline V gene. The ends lost 2 bases at V and 4 bases at J; junction bases unmatched: 6. In nucleotides, the CDR3 is TGTGCCATCAGTGAGCCCGGACTAGCGCTGTACGAGCAGTACTTC. Translation gives CAISEPGLALYEQYF.